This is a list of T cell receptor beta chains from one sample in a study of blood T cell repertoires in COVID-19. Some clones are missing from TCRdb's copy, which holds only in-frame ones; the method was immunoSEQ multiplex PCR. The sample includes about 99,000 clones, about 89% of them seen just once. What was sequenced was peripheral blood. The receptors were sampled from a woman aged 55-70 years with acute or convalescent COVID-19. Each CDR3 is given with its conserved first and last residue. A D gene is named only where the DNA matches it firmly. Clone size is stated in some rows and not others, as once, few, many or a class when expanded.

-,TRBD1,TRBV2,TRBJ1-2,TGTGCCAGCAGTGAGTCACAGGGGGCCTTCACCTTC,CASSESQGAFTF
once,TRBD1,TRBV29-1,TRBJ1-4,TGCAGCGTTGAAGTTCAGGGGGCGAGAAAACTGTTTTTT,CSVEVQGARKLFF
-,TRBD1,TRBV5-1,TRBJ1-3,TGCGCCAGCAGCATCCGACAGGGGGCTTCCGACTCTGGAAACACCATATATTTT,CASSIRQGASDSGNTIYF
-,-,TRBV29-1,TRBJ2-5,TGCAGCGTTGAGGGACTCAGACTAGGAGAGACCCAGTACTTC,CSVEGLRLGETQYF
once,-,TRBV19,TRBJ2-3,TGTGCCAGTAGTTTTCCGGGGGCGGGCGGGGGAGATACGCAGTATTTT,CASSFPGAGGGDTQYF
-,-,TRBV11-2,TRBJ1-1,TGTGCCAGCAGCTTAGATGGGCAGGTCGCTATTAGCTTT,CASSLDGQVAISF
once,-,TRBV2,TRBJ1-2,TGTGCCAGCGGGACACAGTCGACGAGCGACTATGGCTACACCTTC,CASGTQSTSDYGYTF
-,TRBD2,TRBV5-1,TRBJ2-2,TGCGCCAGCAGCTTAGCGGGAGGGGTAACCGGGGAGCTGTTTTTT,CASSLAGGVTGELFF
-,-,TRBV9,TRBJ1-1,TGTGCCAGCAGCGTAGAGCCCGGGGGAGCCCCTGAAGCTTTCTTT,CASSVEPGGAPEAFF
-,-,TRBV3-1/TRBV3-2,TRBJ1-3,TGTGCCAGCAGCCGCAGGGGAAACACCATATATTTT,CASSRRGNTIYF
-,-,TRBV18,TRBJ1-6,TGTGCCAGCTCACCCCTAGATAATTCACCCCTCCACTTT,CASSPLDNSPLHF
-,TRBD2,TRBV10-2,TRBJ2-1,TGCGCCAGCAGTCTAGCGGGAGTGGACAAAGGGCAGTTCTTC,CASSLAGVDKGQFF
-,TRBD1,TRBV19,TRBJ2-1,TGTGCCAGTAGTATGTGGCTGGGGACAGGGACATGGAATGAGCAGTTCTTC,CASSMWLGTGTWNEQFF
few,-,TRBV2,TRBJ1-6,TGTGCCAGTGCATTACGTCAGGTTAATTCACCCCTCCACTTT,CASALRQVNSPLHF
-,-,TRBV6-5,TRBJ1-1,TGTGCCAGTACAGGTTCGGTGACTGAAGCTTTCTTT,CASTGSVTEAFF
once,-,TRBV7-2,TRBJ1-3,TGTGCCAGCAGCTTAGAGAAGATATTCTCAGTCAGCTCTGGAAACACCATATATTTT,CASSLEKIFSVSSGNTIYF
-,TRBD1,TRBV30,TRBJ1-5,TGTGCCTGGAGTTTAGGTGGACAGGGGAGTCAGCCCCAGCATTTT,CAWSLGGQGSQPQHF
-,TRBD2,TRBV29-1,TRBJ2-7,TGCAGCGTTAAGAAGCGGGGCGCCTACGAGCAGTACTTC,CSVKKRGAYEQYF
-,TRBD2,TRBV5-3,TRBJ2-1,TGTGCCGGCTCCGACGGGACTAGCGGGTACAATGAGCAGTTCTTC,CAGSDGTSGYNEQFF
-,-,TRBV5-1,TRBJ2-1,TGCGCCAGCAGCTTGGTGGGAGGCGCTGAGCAGTTCTTC,CASSLVGGAEQFF
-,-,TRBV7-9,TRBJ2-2,TGTGCCAGCAGCCCCGACGAGGTGTGGGACACCGGGGAGCTGTTTTTT,CASSPDEVWDTGELFF
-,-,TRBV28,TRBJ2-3,TGTGCCAGCAGTGACGGGGGAAGCACAGATACGCAGTATTTT,CASSDGGSTDTQYF
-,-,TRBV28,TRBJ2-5,TGTGCCAGCAGTTTATTAGCAGAGACCCAGTACTTC,CASSLLAETQYF
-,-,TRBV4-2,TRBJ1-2,TGTGCCAGCAGCCAAGATCCCGGCGAGGCATATGGCTACACCTTC,CASSQDPGEAYGYTF
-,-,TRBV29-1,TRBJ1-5,TGCAGCGTTCAGGGAGGAAGGGACCAGCCCCAGCATTTT,CSVQGGRDQPQHF
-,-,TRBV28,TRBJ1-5,TGTGCCAGTAACCGGTCCCTCTATCCCGATCAGCCCCAGCATTTT,CASNRSLYPDQPQHF
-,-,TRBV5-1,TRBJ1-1,TGCGCCAGCAGCTCGATTGGGGGCCAAAAGAACACTGAAGCTTTCTTT,CASSSIGGQKNTEAFF
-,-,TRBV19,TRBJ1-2,TGTGCCAGTAGTATCCCGTCGGACTTTTATGGCTACACCTTC,CASSIPSDFYGYTF
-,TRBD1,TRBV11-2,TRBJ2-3,TGTGCCAGCAGATACTACAGGGGCCGATCAGATACGCAGTATTTT,CASRYYRGRSDTQYF
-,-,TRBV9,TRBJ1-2,TGTGCCAGCAGCCTAGAGACAACTTTGGCCTATGGCTACACCTTC,CASSLETTLAYGYTF
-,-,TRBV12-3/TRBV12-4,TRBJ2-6,TGTGCCAGCGGAGTCTCTGGGGCCAACGTCCTGACTTTC,CASGVSGANVLTF
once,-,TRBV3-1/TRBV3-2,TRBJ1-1,TGTGCCAGCAGCCAAGATCAAAGGGGAACTGAAGCTTTCTTT,CASSQDQRGTEAFF
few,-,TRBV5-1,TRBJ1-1,TGCGCCAGCAGCTTTGGGGAAGGGGTAGCTTTCTTT,CASSFGEGVAFF
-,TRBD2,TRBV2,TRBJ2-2,TGTGCCAGCAGCCCACTAGCGGGAGGGCCGTCGGGGACCGGGGAGCTGTTTTTT,CASSPLAGGPSGTGELFF
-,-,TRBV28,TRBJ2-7,TGTGCCAGCAGCCTAACAGGGGGGGTGTACGAGCAGTACTTC,CASSLTGGVYEQYF
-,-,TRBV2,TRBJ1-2,TGTGCCAGCAGCTCCTGGGGGGGTGGCTACACCTTC,CASSSWGGGYTF
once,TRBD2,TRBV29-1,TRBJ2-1,TGCAGCGTTGAAACTGCGAGCGGGAGGGCCAATGAGCAGTTCTTC,CSVETASGRANEQFF
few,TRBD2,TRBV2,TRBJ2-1,TGTGCCAGCACCAGAGGAGTAGCGGGAGTTGGAGAGCAGTTCTTC,CASTRGVAGVGEQFF
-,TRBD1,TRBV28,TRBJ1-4,TGTGCCAGCAGTACCCGCACAGGGGTACCTAATGAAAAACTGTTTTTT,CASSTRTGVPNEKLFF
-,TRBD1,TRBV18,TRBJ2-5,TGTGCCAGCTCACCACGGGACAGGGCTGAGACCCAGTACTTC,CASSPRDRAETQYF
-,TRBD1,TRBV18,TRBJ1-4,TGTGCCAGCTCACCAAGGAGGGGGCGAGCAACTAATGAAAAACTGTTTTTT,CASSPRRGRATNEKLFF
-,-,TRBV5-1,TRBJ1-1,TGCGCCAGCAGCTCAGACACGGTGAACACTGAAGCTTTCTTT,CASSSDTVNTEAFF
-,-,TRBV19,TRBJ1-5,TGTGCCAGTAGTTATTCAGGTCATCAGCCCCAGCATTTT,CASSYSGHQPQHF
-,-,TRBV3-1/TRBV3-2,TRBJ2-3,TGTGCCAGCAGCCAAGTGTTTAGCCTAAGCACAGATACGCAGTATTTT,CASSQVFSLSTDTQYF
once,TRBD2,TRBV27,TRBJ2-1,TGTGCCAGCAGTTTATCCACCCGGCTCGGGACTAGCGGGAGGGCGGCCAATGAGCAGTTCTTC,CASSLSTRLGTSGRAANEQFF
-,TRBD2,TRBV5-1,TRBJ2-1,TGCGCCAGCAGCTCTCTAGCGGGCTCCTACAATGAGCAGTTCTTC,CASSSLAGSYNEQFF
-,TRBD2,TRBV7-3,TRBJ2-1,TGTGCCAGCAGCTTAAGGACTAGCGAGTACAATGAGCAGTTCTTC,CASSLRTSEYNEQFF
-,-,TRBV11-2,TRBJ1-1,TGTGCCAGCAGCTTAGAGTCTTCCGGGACTCAGGCTTTCTTT,CASSLESSGTQAFF
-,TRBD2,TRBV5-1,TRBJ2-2,TGCGCCAGCAGCTGGACTAGCGGGAACACCGGGGAGCTGTTTTTT,CASSWTSGNTGELFF
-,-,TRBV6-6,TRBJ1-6,TGTGCCAGCCGAGAGACAGGAACAGCCAATTCACCCCTCCACTTT,CASRETGTANSPLHF